These 14 T cell receptor beta chains share one sample of origin, sequenced in a study of T cell responses to AZD1222 COVID-19 vaccine. Sequencing was performed with immunoSEQ multiplex PCR; in TCRdb, only in-frame clones are kept and a portion is missing. The repertoire holds about 150,000 clones, more than 85% seen once, with 1.5% in the top ten. Sequences were derived from peripheral blood, sampled 28 days after the second AZD1222 dose. Every receptor here comes from an adult who received the AZD1222 COVID-19 vaccine.

J is TRBJ2-1 and V is TRBV6-5; unclear D gene. CDR3 size: 10 residues. Germline V lookup: CDR1 MNHEY, CDR2 SVGAGI. Trimming shortened V by 8 bases and J by 12 bases, and 11 bases separated the two germline ends. CDR3 nucleotide sequence: TGTGCCAGCTCCAACATGCGGCAGTTCTTC. Protein sequence: CASSNMRQFF.

The chain couples TRBV9 to TRBJ2-3; the D is unclear. Trimming removed 3 bases at V and 10 bases at J, with 12 bases between. Germline V lookup: CDR1 SGDLS, CDR2 YYNGEE. The CDR3 runs 12 residues. CDR3 region: CASSAPGHAQYF. The CDR3, as DNA: TGTGCCAGCAGCGCTCCGGGCCATGCGCAGTATTTT.

V usage is TRBV5-1 and J usage is TRBJ1-5, with 8 nucleotides matching TRBD1. J lost 3 bases, V lost 0 bases, and 2 bases had no gene match. This CDR3 comprises 15 residues. From germline, CDR1 is SGHRS and CDR2 YFSETQ. CDR3 amino acids: CASSLEGQVNQPQHF. The CDR3 DNA is TGCGCCAGCAGCTTGGAGGGACAGGTCAATCAGCCCCAGCATTTT. Drawing the rest from reference TRBV5-1 and TRBJ1-5, the complete variable domain is KAGVTQTPRYLIKTRGQQVTLSCSPISGHRSVSWYQQTPGQGLQFLFEYFSETQRNKGNFPGRFSGRQFSNSRSEMNVSTLELGDSALYLCASSLEGQVNQPQHFGDGTRLSIL.

The J gene is TRBJ1-5, the V gene TRBV7-2; D is unresolved. The length of the CDR3 is 13 residues. The germline V gene has CDR1 SGHTA and CDR2 FQGNSA. Trimming cost V 2 bases and J 3 bases, with 5 bases left between them. The CDR3 sequence: CASSLIANQPQHF. The CDR3 nucleotides are TGTGCCAGCAGCTTAATAGCCAATCAGCCCCAGCATTTT.

This clone was seen a few times. CDR3 region: CASSSDPVEAFF. The CDR3 nucleotides are TGTGCCAGCAGCTCGGACCCGGTTGAAGCTTTCTTT. The chain carries TRBV5-4 and TRBJ1-1, with D unresolved. The V and J ends lost 3 bases and 7 bases respectively, with 10 bases between them. Germline V gene sequence: CDR1 SGHNT, CDR2 YYREEE (reference sequence). The CDR3 contains 12 residues.

The CDR3 region has the DNA TGTGCCAGCAGCTTAGAAGGCTACACCTTC. This gives the protein CASSLEGYTF. The J gene is TRBJ1-2, the V gene TRBV5-8; D is unresolved. The length of the CDR3 is 10 residues. CDR1 is SGHTS, CDR2 YDEGEE, per germline. Trimming took off 2 bases at V and 8 bases at J, with 4 bases between the two ends.

The chain couples TRBV29-1 to TRBJ2-3, with D perhaps TRBD1 or TRBD2 (6 bases each). Germline CDR1 and CDR2: SQVTM and ANQGSEA. The V end lost 7 bases, the J end lost 3 bases, and 14 bases lay between the germline ends. CDR3 length: 13 amino acids. The CDR3 nucleotides read TGCAGCGCCGAGGGGGGCGGAACAGATACGCAGTATTTT. This translates into CSAEGGGTDTQYF.

The chain uses TRBV7-8 and TRBJ2-4, with 7 bases matching TRBD1. The CDR3 length is 15 residues. CDR1 and CDR2 (germline): SGHVS, FQNEAQ. The V and J ends lost 5 bases and 3 bases, in that order; junction bases with no gene match: 7. The CDR3 here is CASSPDRLGKNIQYF. CDR3 nucleotides: TGTGCCAGCAGCCCGGACAGGCTGGGCAAAAACATTCAGTACTTC. Variable domain in full (rest from reference TRBV7-8 and TRBJ2-4): GAGVSQSPRYKVAKRGQDVALRCDPISGHVSLFWYQQALGQGPEFLTYFQNEAQLDKSGLPSDRFFAERPEGSVSTLKIQRTQQEDSAVYLCASSPDRLGKNIQYFGAGTRLSVL.

This clone occurred a few times. The V gene is TRBV13, the J gene TRBJ1-2; D gene uncertain. The germline CDR1 and CDR2 sequences are PRHDT and FYEKMQ (reference sequence). The CDR3 covers 14 residues. Trimming removed 0 bases from V and 4 bases from J, with 9 bases in between. The CDR3 here is CASSLGQIFYGYTF. The CDR3, as DNA: TGTGCCAGCAGCTTAGGGCAGATCTTCTATGGCTACACCTTC.

This clone was counted once. The rearrangement joins TRBV6-1 to TRBJ1-5, with 12 bases that match TRBD1. This CDR3 region has 17 residues. Looked up from germline, CDR1 is MNHNS and CDR2 is SASEGT. J lost 0 bases, V lost 4 bases, and 4 bases had no gene match. The CDR3 sequence: CASSGGTGGFSNQPQHF. CDR3 sequence (DNA): TGTGCCAGCAGTGGGGGGACAGGGGGCTTTAGCAATCAGCCCCAGCATTTT.

This clone has only one observation. The chain carries TRBV12-3 or TRBV12-4 and TRBJ2-7, with a possible D match to TRBD1 (5 bases). The CDR3 totals 13 residues. V shed 6 bases and J shed 3 bases, with 12 bases lying between them. The CDR3 bases are TGTGCCAGCAGCTCGGACACAAACTACGAGCAGTACTTC. Protein: CASSSDTNYEQYF.

The rearrangement joins TRBV5-1 to TRBJ2-5; 8 bases match TRBD1. Germline CDR1 is SGHRS and CDR2 is YFSETQ. The CDR3 runs to 15 residues. The trim removed 6 bases at V and 5 bases at J, leaving 12 bases unmatched. Written as DNA, the CDR3 is TGCGCCAGCATTGACGGACAGGGAAGTCGGGAGACCCAGTACTTC. It translates to CASIDGQGSRETQYF.

The chain carries TRBV11-3 and TRBJ2-1; a weak D match, TRBD2 (6 bases). Germline values: CDR1 SGHNT, CDR2 YENEEA. Trimming took 3 bases from V and 6 from J, leaving 12 bases between them. This CDR3 comprises 14 residues. The CDR3 loop reads CASSFGWRGNEQFF. CDR3 DNA: TGTGCCAGCAGCTTCGGGTGGAGGGGCAATGAGCAGTTCTTC.

The chain combines TRBV19 with TRBJ2-2; the match to TRBD2 covers 8 bases. This CDR3 has 14 residues. The junction had 7 bases not matched to a gene; V was cut back by 6 bases and J by 7 bases. Per the germline V gene, CDR1 is LNHDA and CDR2 is SQIVND (reference sequence). As DNA, the CDR3 is TGTGCCAGTAGACTCAGGCGGGAGGACGGGGAGCTGTTTTTT. Translation gives CASRLRREDGELFF.